One sample yielded the 21 T cell receptor beta chains listed below, sequenced in a study of T-cell memory formation after mild COVID-19. TCRdb itself ran the 5' RACE reads through MiXCR, one entry per CDR3 protein. The sample carries 400,000 or so distinct CDR3 sequences, about 19% recorded once. Sequencing input: PBMCs or a T cell subset sorted from them (not recorded which). The source is an adult woman who had mild COVID-19 (a few samples of this study predate the infection). Cell type and time point are not known.

This chain links TRBV6-5 with TRBJ1-2, with 8 bases aligning to TRBD1. The germline V gene has CDR1 MNHEY and CDR2 SVGAGI. With 0 bases clipped from V and 7 bases from J, the junction kept 7 bases outside the gene matches. The CDR3 is made up of 15 amino acids. This CDR3 is CASSYSWTGKVGYTF. CDR3 coding DNA: TGTGCCAGCAGTTACTCTTGGACAGGGAAAGTTGGCTACACCTTC.

The chain carries TRBV20-1 and TRBJ2-7; 7 positions match TRBD2. Germline assignment: CDR1 DFQATT and CDR2 SNEGSKA (reference sequence). This CDR3 has 16 amino acids. V lost 0 bases and J lost 0; bases outside the gene matches: 8. CDR3 nucleotides: TGCAGTGCTAGAGATGCAGCGGGGATGATCTCCTACGAGCAGTACTTC. Its protein is CSARDAAGMISYEQYF.

V is TRBV7-9 and J is TRBJ1-5, with 9 bases fitting TRBD1. Unmatched junction bases numbered 3, after V lost 5 bases and J lost 1 base. The CDR3 has 15 amino acids. CDR1 and CDR2 (germline): SEHNR, FQNEAQ (reference sequence). The DNA for the CDR3 is TGTGCCAGCAGCCGGGGACAGGGAAGCAATCAGCCCCAGCATTTT. The encoded protein is CASSRGQGSNQPQHF.

A few counts support this clonotype. The V call is TRBV12-3 or TRBV12-4, the J call TRBJ1-4; D remains ambiguous. The V end was cut by 7 bases, the J end by 12 bases, with 15 bases between. This CDR3 has 12 amino acids. CDR3 bases: TGTGCCAGCAAAAGGGAGGCCGGAGAACTGTTTTTT. Protein: CASKREAGELFF.

The table lists this clonotype with a few counts. The V gene is TRBV29-1, the J gene TRBJ2-3, with D maybe TRBD2 (5 bases). The V gene lost 3 bases and the J gene lost 1 base, with 8 bases spanning the gap. The CDR3 is 13 amino acids. The germline CDR1 and CDR2 sequences are SQVTM and ANQGSEA. The CDR3 DNA is TGCAGCGTTGATGGAGGCGGCACAGATACGCAGTATTTT. Its protein is CSVDGGGTDTQYF.

The V gene is TRBV27, the J gene TRBJ2-3; TRBD2 is a possible D gene (6 bases). Germline CDR1 is MNHEY and CDR2 is SMNVEV (reference sequence). The CDR3 has 14 residues. V shed 6 bases and J shed 0 bases, with 10 bases lying between them. CDR3 nucleotide sequence: TGTGCCAGCAGATTAGCGGATAGCACAGATACGCAGTATTTT. Translation gives CASRLADSTDTQYF.

CDR3: CASSIRDRGPYEQYF. CDR3 nucleotide sequence: TGTGCCAGCAGCATCCGGGACAGGGGGCCGTACGAGCAGTACTTC. The V call is TRBV12-3 or TRBV12-4, the J call TRBJ2-7, with 12 bases matching TRBD1. The CDR3 runs 15 residues. Germline trimming cut 6 bases from V and 4 bases from J; bases unmatched to any gene: 7.

In its sample, this clonotype was seen a few times. The chain links TRBV7-6 to TRBJ2-1; 7 bases map to TRBD2. This CDR3 is built from 14 residues. With 0 bases clipped from V and 6 bases from J, the junction kept 2 bases outside the gene matches. Germline CDR1 and CDR2: SGHVS and FNYEAQ. DNA for the CDR3: TGTGCCAGCAGCTTAGCTGGGAGGGGCAATGAGCAGTTCTTC. As protein: CASSLAGRGNEQFF.

This clonotype was picked up many times. The chain is built from TRBV5-4 and TRBJ2-5, with D unresolved. The length of the CDR3 is 13 residues. CDR1 SGHNT and CDR2 YYREEE come from the germline V gene (reference sequence). Trimming stripped 3 bases from V and 0 bases from J, with 6 bases between. For the CDR3, the DNA is TGTGCCAGCAGCTCAGGATACCAAGAGACCCAGTACTTC. It is translated as CASSSGYQETQYF.

CDR3 DNA sequence: TGTGCCAGCAGCCCAAAGAGTTCCTACAAAAACATTCAGTACTTC. It codes for CASSPKSSYKNIQYF. The chain has TRBV6-5 and TRBJ2-4; D is unresolved. Per germline, CDR1 MNHEY and CDR2 SVGAGI. The CDR3 totals 15 residues. Trimming pared 6 bases from V and 3 bases from J, leaving 15 bases between.

The CDR3 region is CASSRHPSGGLNEQFF. CDR3 bases: TGTGCCAGCAGCAGACATCCTAGCGGGGGCTTAAATGAGCAGTTCTTC. The chain combines TRBV9 with TRBJ2-1, with TRBD2 matching over 10 bases. This CDR3 spans 16 amino acids. The germline gives CDR1 SGDLS, CDR2 YYNGEE. With V trimmed by 4 bases and J by 7 bases, 11 bases remained unmatched. The full variable domain, with the rest looked up from reference TRBV9 and TRBJ2-1, is DSGVTQTPKHLITATGQRVTLRCSPRSGDLSVYWYQQSLDQGLQFLIQYYNGEERAKGNILERFSAQQFPDLHSELNLSSLELGDSALYFCASSRHPSGGLNEQFFGPGTRLTVL.

V gene TRBV20-1 combines with J gene TRBJ2-1, with a weak D call TRBD1 (6 bases). Germline CDR1 and CDR2: DFQATT and SNEGSKA (reference sequence). The ends were cut back, 7 bases at V and 8 bases at J, with 18 bases in the middle. This CDR3 is 13 amino acids long. In DNA form, the CDR3 reads TGCAGTGGGCTGTGGGGAAAGGGGGATGAGCAGTTCTTC. Residues: CSGLWGKGDEQFF.

The chain's CDR3 is CASSPRGQGREQYF. The CDR3 nucleotides read TGTGCCAGCAGCCCGCGGGGACAGGGGCGCGAGCAGTACTTC. The rearrangement links TRBV9 to TRBJ2-7; TRBD1 agrees at 10 bases. The CDR3 extends over 14 amino acids. Germline V gene data show CDR1 as SGDLS and CDR2 as YYNGEE. V was clipped by 4 bases and J by 6 bases; unmatched bases: 7.

This clonotype turned up a few times. The chain has TRBV20-1 and TRBJ2-2, with unresolved D. CDR3 length: 15 amino acids. The germline gives CDR1 DFQATT, CDR2 SNEGSKA (reference sequence). The V gene lost 0 bases and the J gene lost 1 base, with 9 bases spanning the gap. The CDR3 DNA follows: TGCAGTGCTAGAGATCGTCGGCAGAACACCGGGGAGCTGTTTTTT. Translation: CSARDRRQNTGELFF.

This clonotype turned up a few times. The V call is TRBV5-1, the J call TRBJ1-5; maybe TRBD1 (5 bases). Germline V gene data show CDR1 as SGHRS and CDR2 as YFSETQ. This CDR3 has 13 amino acids. The germline V and J ends were trimmed by 4 bases and 1 base, with 6 bases remaining between them. The CDR3 here is CASSRDSNQPQHF. CDR3 in DNA: TGCGCCAGCAGCCGGGACAGCAATCAGCCCCAGCATTTT.

The genes are TRBV14 and TRBJ2-1; maybe TRBD1 (6 bases). Trimming took off 4 bases at V and 5 bases at J, with 9 bases between the two ends. The CDR3 runs 13 residues. CDR1 is SGHDN, CDR2 FVKESK, per germline. The CDR3 spells CASSPWDNNEQFF. DNA of the CDR3: TGTGCCAGCAGCCCTTGGGACAACAATGAGCAGTTCTTC.

This clonotype was seen a single time. This chain connects TRBV30 to TRBJ1-2; D is undetermined. V was shortened by 0 bases and J by 5 bases, with 10 bases between the two germline ends. Per germline, CDR1 GTSNPN and CDR2 SVGIG (reference sequence). This CDR3 spans 13 amino acids. For the CDR3, the DNA is TGTGCCTGGAGTGTTGGGGATCGATATGGCTACACCTTC. Translation: CAWSVGDRYGYTF.

This clonotype was observed at least ten times. The V gene is TRBV12-3 or TRBV12-4, the J gene TRBJ1-5, with D hard to call. CDR3 length equals 13 residues. Trimming took off 2 bases at V and 5 bases at J, with 7 bases between the two ends. CDR3 residues: CASSLLEDQPQHF. The CDR3 nucleotides are TGTGCCAGCAGTTTACTGGAGGATCAGCCCCAGCATTTT.

This chain links TRBV25-1 with TRBJ2-1, with 7 positions matching TRBD1. J gave up 5 bases and V 4 bases, and 11 bases lay outside the gene matches. The CDR3 sequence is 16 residues long. Germline lookup yields CDR1 MGHDK and CDR2 SYGVNS. CDR3 bases: TGTGCCAGCAGTGGGGGACAGACTAATCTGGACAATGAGCAGTTCTTC. Its translation: CASSGGQTNLDNEQFF.

CDR3 protein: CASSLGRRPYNEQFF. The CDR3 bases are TGTGCCAGCAGCTTAGGCCGGAGGCCGTACAATGAGCAGTTCTTC. J is TRBJ2-1 and V is TRBV7-9; D is perhaps TRBD2 (5 bases). Germline V gives CDR1 SEHNR, CDR2 FQNEAQ (reference sequence). The V end lost 1 base, the J end lost 4 bases, and 11 bases lay between the germline ends. The CDR3 has 15 amino acids.

This clonotype was seen more than once but under ten times. The rearrangement uses TRBV5-5 and TRBJ1-5, with 8 bases lining up with TRBD1. The germline gives CDR1 SGHKS, CDR2 YYEKEE (reference sequence). V dropped 0 bases and J dropped 5; count of bases not matched to a gene: 7. The length of the CDR3 is 16 residues. CDR3 nucleotides: TGTGCCAGCAGCTTGGACGTAGCAGGGGGCTATCAGCCCCAGCATTTT. Its translation: CASSLDVAGGYQPQHF.